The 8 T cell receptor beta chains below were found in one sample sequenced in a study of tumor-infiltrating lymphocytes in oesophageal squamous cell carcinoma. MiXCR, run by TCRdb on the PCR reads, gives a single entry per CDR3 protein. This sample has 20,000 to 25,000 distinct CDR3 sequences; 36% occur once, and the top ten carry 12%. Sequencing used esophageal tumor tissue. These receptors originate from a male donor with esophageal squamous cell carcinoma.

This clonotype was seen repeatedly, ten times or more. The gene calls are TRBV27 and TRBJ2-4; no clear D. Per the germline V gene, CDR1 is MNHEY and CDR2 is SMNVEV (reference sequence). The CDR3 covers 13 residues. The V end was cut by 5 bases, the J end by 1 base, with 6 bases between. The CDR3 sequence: CASSQLAKNIQYF. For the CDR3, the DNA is TGTGCCAGCAGTCAGCTGGCCAAAAACATTCAGTACTTC.

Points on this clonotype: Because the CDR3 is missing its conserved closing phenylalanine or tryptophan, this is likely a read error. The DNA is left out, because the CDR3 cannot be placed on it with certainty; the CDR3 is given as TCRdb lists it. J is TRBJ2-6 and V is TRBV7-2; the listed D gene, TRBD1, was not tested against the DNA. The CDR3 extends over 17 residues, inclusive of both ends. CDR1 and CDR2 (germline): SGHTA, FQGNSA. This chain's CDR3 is CASSLGRERSYEQYFGA.

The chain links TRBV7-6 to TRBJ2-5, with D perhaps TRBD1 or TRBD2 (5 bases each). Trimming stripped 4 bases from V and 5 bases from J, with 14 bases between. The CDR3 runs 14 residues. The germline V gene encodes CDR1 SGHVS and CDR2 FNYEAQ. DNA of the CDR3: TGTGCCAGCAGCTCCTGGACGGGGCCGGAGACCCAGTACTTC. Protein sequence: CASSSWTGPETQYF. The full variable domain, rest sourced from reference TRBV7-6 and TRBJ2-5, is GAGVSQSPRYKVTKRGQDVALRCDPISGHVSLYWYRQALGQGPEFLTYFNYEAQQDKSGLPNDRFSAERPEGSISTLTIQRTEQRDSAMYRCASSSWTGPETQYFGPGTRLLVL.

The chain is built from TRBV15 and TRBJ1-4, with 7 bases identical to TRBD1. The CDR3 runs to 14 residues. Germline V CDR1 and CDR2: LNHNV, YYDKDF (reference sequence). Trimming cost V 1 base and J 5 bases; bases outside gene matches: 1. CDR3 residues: CATSRGQGNEKLFF. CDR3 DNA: TGTGCCACCAGCAGAGGACAGGGAAATGAAAAACTGTTTTTT.

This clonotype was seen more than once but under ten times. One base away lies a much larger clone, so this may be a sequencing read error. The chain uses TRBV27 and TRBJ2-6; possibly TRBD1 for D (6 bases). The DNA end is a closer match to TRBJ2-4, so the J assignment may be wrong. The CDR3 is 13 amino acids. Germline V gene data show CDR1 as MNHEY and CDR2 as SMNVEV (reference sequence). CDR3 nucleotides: TGTGTCAGCAAGGGGGTAGTGGGACACATTCAGTACTTC. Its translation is CVSKGVVGHIQYF.

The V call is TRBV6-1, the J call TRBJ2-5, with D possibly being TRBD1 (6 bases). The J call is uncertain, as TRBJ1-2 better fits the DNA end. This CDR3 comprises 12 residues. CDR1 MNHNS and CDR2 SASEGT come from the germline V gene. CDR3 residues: CASRIQGYGYTF. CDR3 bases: TGTGCCAGCAGAATACAGGGCTATGGCTACACCTTC.

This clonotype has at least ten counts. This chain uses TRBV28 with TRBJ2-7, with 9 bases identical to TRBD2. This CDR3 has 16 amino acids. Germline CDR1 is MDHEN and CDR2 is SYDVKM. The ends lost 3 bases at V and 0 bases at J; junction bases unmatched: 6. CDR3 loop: CASSFKAGGLSYEQYF. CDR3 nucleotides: TGTGCCAGCAGTTTTAAAGCGGGAGGCCTCTCCTACGAGCAGTACTTC.

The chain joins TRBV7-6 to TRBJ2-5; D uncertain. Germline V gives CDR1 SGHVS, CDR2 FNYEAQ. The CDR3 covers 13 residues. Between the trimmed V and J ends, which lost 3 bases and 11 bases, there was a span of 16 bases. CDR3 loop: CASSFQSYNEQYF. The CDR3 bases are TGTGCCAGCAGCTTCCAGTCATACAATGAGCAGTACTTC.